This entry concerns a single TCR beta chain. CDR3 length equals 15 residues. The junction had 4 bases not matched to a gene; V was cut back by 4 bases and J by 1 base. Germline V gives CDR1 SGHTA, CDR2 FQGNSA. Some clones are missing from TCRdb's copy, which holds only in-frame ones; the method was immunoSEQ multiplex PCR. Of 25,000 to 30,000 clones in the sample, 75% to 85% were seen once. The sample belongs to a study of radiotherapy plus CTLA-4 blockade in lung cancer. The source is a human donor with non-small cell lung cancer that progressed on radiotherapy plus ipilimumab. The V and J genes are TRBV7-2 and TRBJ2-7; 10 positions match TRBD2. The sample was peripheral blood, taken from a patient treated with radiotherapy plus ipilimumab. The CDR3 DNA is TGTGCCAGCAGCTCATTAGCGGGGGGTTCCTACGAGCAGTACTTC. Protein: CASSSLAGGSYEQYF.